This T cell receptor (beta chain) was identified during a study of regulatory T cells in long-lasting Graves disease. Germline assignment: CDR1 LNHDA and CDR2 SQIVND (reference sequence). V lost 3 bases to trimming and J lost 6 bases; unmatched junction nucleotides: 4. The CDR3 covers 15 residues. CDR3-region Arm-PCR and iRepertoire HTBI primers produced the TCR beta libraries. TCRdb passed the multiplex PCR reads through MiXCR, listing each CDR3 protein once. The top ten hold roughly an eighth of the sample, which has 400,000 to 500,000 distinct CDR3 sequences, roughly a fifth seen once. Sample time point: persistent/refractory GD, antithyroid drugs over 5 years with positive TRAb. Construction of the TCR library relied on RNA isolated from PBMCs.

Sequenced material: peripheral blood mononuclear cells (PBMCs), taken when the disease was refractory, from a patient treated with antithyroid drugs. This clonotype was obtained from a female donor with Graves disease. The chain is built from TRBV19 and TRBJ2-2, with 10 positions matching TRBD1. The CDR3 region is CASSIPGQGAGELFF. The CDR3 nucleotides are TGTGCCAGTAGTATCCCCGGACAGGGGGCCGGGGAGCTGTTTTTT.